This TCR beta chain was recovered during a study of beta chain features in type 1 diabetes. Study at large: All samples combined gave 95 million to 130 million sorted cells for examination.

CDR3 length: 13 amino acids. Looked up from germline, CDR1 is SGHNT and CDR2 is YENEEA. The V end lost 6 bases, the J end lost 5 bases, and 13 bases lay between the germline ends. One heparinised blood draw, averaging about 120 mL, came from each donor. Reverse transcription of all isolated RNA meant that expressed TCRB transcripts were sequenced. Generated by immunoSEQ multiplex PCR, the TCRdb table keeps only in-frame clones and is missing some. The sample lists over 700,000 clones, about a sixth occurring once. Sequenced material: naive CD4+ T cells from blood. The source of this sequence is a woman between 18 and 29 years old in good health. The chain links TRBV11-3 to TRBJ1-1, with D perhaps TRBD1 (5 bases). Written as DNA, the CDR3 is TGTGCCAGCAGTCGGGGGTTCGAGACTGAAGCTTTCTTT. Translated: CASSRGFETEAFF.